These 8 T cell receptor beta chains were sequenced from one sample in a study of post-analysis software for immune sequencing data. Their recognized antigens are unknown. General study results and limits: Patients carried a handful of TRBV segments more frequently than controls did, and TRBV5-6, TRBV5-1 and TRBV20-1 were among them.

Tagging with unique molecular identifiers was a feature of the TCR beta cDNA libraries. TCRdb reanalysed the PCR reads using MiXCR and keeps one entry per CDR3 protein. The sample contains approximately 360,000 distinct CDR3 sequences, roughly 30% of which appear only once. The sample taken for sequencing was blood. All receptors derive from a girl between 10 and 17 years old with multiple sclerosis.

The chain links TRBV4-2 to TRBJ1-5; maybe TRBD1 (5 bases). Per the germline V gene, CDR1 is LGHNA and CDR2 is YNFKEQ. The V end lost 1 base, the J end lost 1 base, and 14 bases lay between the germline ends. This CDR3 spans 17 amino acids. CDR3 sequence: CASSQGGAEGSNQPQHF. The CDR3 region has the DNA TGTGCCAGCAGCCAAGGGGGCGCGGAGGGGAGCAATCAGCCCCAGCATTTT.

The chain couples TRBV7-9 to TRBJ1-2; 9 nucleotides agree with TRBD1. The ends lost 4 bases at V and 0 bases at J; junction bases unmatched: 12. The CDR3 spans 18 residues. Germline lookup yields CDR1 SEHNR and CDR2 FQNEAQ (reference sequence). CDR3 sequence reads: CASSSGSGTGPPNYGYTF. Written as DNA, the CDR3 is TGTGCCAGCAGCTCGGGATCCGGGACAGGGCCTCCTAACTATGGCTACACCTTC. The full variable domain, in which reference TRBV7-9 and TRBJ1-2 provide the parts outside the CDR3, is DTGVSQNPRHKITKRGQNVTFRCDPISEHNRLYWYRQTLGQGPEFLTYFQNEAQLEKSRLLSDRFSAERPKGSFSTLEIQRTEQGDSAMYLCASSSGSGTGPPNYGYTFGSGTRLTVV.

The chain couples TRBV4-1 to TRBJ2-7; D may correspond to TRBD1 or TRBD2 (5 bases each). The length of the CDR3 is 12 residues. V was pared by 5 bases and J by 6 bases, with 11 bases between. Germline V gene lookup returns CDR1 MGHRA and CDR2 YSYEKL. The CDR3 here is CASSWGTSEQYF. CDR3 bases: TGCGCCAGCAGCTGGGGGACCTCCGAGCAGTACTTC.

V usage is TRBV7-2 and J usage is TRBJ2-3; possibly TRBD1 for D (5 bases). The CDR3 consists of 14 residues. Trimming left V 5 bases short and J 6 bases short, with 15 bases between. Germline V gives CDR1 SGHTA, CDR2 FQGNSA. The CDR3 sequence: CASSGFRTQDTQYF. The CDR3 DNA reads as TGTGCCAGCAGCGGCTTTCGGACACAGGATACGCAGTATTTT.

This clonotype was seen many times. The chain's CDR3 is CASSQDPSGTQYF. In DNA, the CDR3 is TGCGCCAGCAGCCAAGACCCCTCAGGTACGCAGTATTTT. V usage is TRBV4-1 and J usage is TRBJ2-3; the D is unclear. Trimming stripped 0 bases from V and 8 bases from J, with 9 bases between. The CDR3 is made up of 13 amino acids. Germline CDR1 reads MGHRA; CDR2 reads YSYEKL.

This chain joins TRBV12-3 or TRBV12-4 and TRBJ1-5; D remains ambiguous. The V gene lost 6 bases and the J gene lost 1 base, with 7 bases spanning the gap. The CDR3 consists of 13 residues. The CDR3 here is CASSGSSNQPQHF. The CDR3 DNA reads as TGTGCCAGCAGCGGGTCGAGCAATCAGCCCCAGCATTTT.

The chain has TRBV5-1 and TRBJ2-1; 8 bases fit TRBD1. Germline V gene sequence: CDR1 SGHRS, CDR2 YFSETQ. J lost 0 bases, V lost 4 bases, and 6 bases had no gene match. This CDR3 spans 16 amino acids. In nucleotides, the CDR3 is TGCGCCAGCAGCCCGGGACAGGAAATCTCCTACAATGAGCAGTTCTTC. Protein sequence: CASSPGQEISYNEQFF. Filled out from reference TRBV5-1 and TRBJ2-1, the complete variable domain reads KAGVTQTPRYLIKTRGQQVTLSCSPISGHRSVSWYQQTPGQGLQFLFEYFSETQRNKGNFPGRFSGRQFSNSRSEMNVSTLELGDSALYLCASSPGQEISYNEQFFGPGTRLTVL.

This clonotype has a handful of counts. V and J are TRBV4-1 and TRBJ1-5; no clear D. The V and J ends lost 2 bases and 4 bases respectively, with 9 bases between them. The germline CDR1 and CDR2 sequences are MGHRA and YSYEKL. The CDR3 runs 14 residues. The CDR3 DNA reads TGCGCCAGCAGCCAACAGCGGTTTAATCAGCCCCAGCATTTT. Protein: CASSQQRFNQPQHF.